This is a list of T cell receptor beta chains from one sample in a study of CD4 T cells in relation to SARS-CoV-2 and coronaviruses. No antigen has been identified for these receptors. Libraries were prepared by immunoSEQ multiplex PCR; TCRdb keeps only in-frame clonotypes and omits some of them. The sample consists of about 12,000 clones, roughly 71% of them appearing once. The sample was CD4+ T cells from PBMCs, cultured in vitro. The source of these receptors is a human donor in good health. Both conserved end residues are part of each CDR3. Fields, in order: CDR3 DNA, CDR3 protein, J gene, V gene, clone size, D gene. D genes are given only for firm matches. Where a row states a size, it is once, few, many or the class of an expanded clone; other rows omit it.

CDR3nt: TGTGCCAGCAGCTCGCAGGGGGGGGAGGATGGCTACACCTTC
CDR3aa: CASSSQGGEDGYTF
j_gene: TRBJ1-2
v_gene: TRBV13
abundance: -
d_gene: TRBD1

CDR3nt: TGTGCCAGCAGCTTAGTACAGACCTACGAGCAGTACTTC
CDR3aa: CASSLVQTYEQYF
j_gene: TRBJ2-7
v_gene: TRBV7-9
abundance: -
d_gene: -

CDR3nt: TGTGCCAGCAGCTTGGGGGGATCCACTGAAGCTTTCTTT
CDR3aa: CASSLGGSTEAFF
j_gene: TRBJ1-1
v_gene: TRBV7-9
abundance: -
d_gene: -

CDR3nt: TGTGCCAGCAGTGAAAGGTCAGCCACTGAAGCTTTCTTT
CDR3aa: CASSERSATEAFF
j_gene: TRBJ1-1
v_gene: TRBV2
abundance: -
d_gene: -

CDR3nt: TGTGCCAGCAGTCCCTTAACCGGGACAGGGATCCACTTT
CDR3aa: CASSPLTGTGIHF
j_gene: TRBJ1-6
v_gene: TRBV12-3/TRBV12-4
abundance: -
d_gene: TRBD1

CDR3nt: TGTGCCAGCAGCTTAAGGGCCGGAGTCGACTACGAGCAGTACTTC
CDR3aa: CASSLRAGVDYEQYF
j_gene: TRBJ2-7
v_gene: TRBV7-3
abundance: -
d_gene: -

CDR3nt: TGTGCCAGCAGCTTAATAGGGAACACTGAAGCTTTCTTT
CDR3aa: CASSLIGNTEAFF
j_gene: TRBJ1-1
v_gene: TRBV11-2
abundance: -
d_gene: -

CDR3nt: TGTGCCAGCAGCCCCTCCCCGGGAAGGGAGCAGTACTTC
CDR3aa: CASSPSPGREQYF
j_gene: TRBJ2-7
v_gene: TRBV7-2
abundance: -
d_gene: -

CDR3nt: TGTGCCTGGAGGCGGATGGCTAGCGGGAGTAAAAGCTCCTACAATGAGCAGTTCTTC
CDR3aa: CAWRRMASGSKSSYNEQFF
j_gene: TRBJ2-1
v_gene: TRBV30
abundance: -
d_gene: TRBD2

CDR3nt: TGTGCCAGTAGGAACACAGATACGCAGTATTTT
CDR3aa: CASRNTDTQYF
j_gene: TRBJ2-3
v_gene: TRBV19
abundance: -
d_gene: -

CDR3nt: TGTGCCTGGAGTGTAAAGGGGCCCCAAGAGACCCAGTACTTC
CDR3aa: CAWSVKGPQETQYF
j_gene: TRBJ2-5
v_gene: TRBV30
abundance: -
d_gene: -

CDR3nt: TGTGCCAGCAGCTTATCCGGTGTGGGAAGCTCCTACGAGCAGTACTTC
CDR3aa: CASSLSGVGSSYEQYF
j_gene: TRBJ2-7
v_gene: TRBV7-3
abundance: -
d_gene: -

CDR3nt: TGTGCCAGCAGCTATACAGTATCAGGAAACACCATATATTTT
CDR3aa: CASSYTVSGNTIYF
j_gene: TRBJ1-3
v_gene: TRBV5-6
abundance: few
d_gene: -

CDR3nt: TGTGCCAGCAGCCAAAGTCTAGTGAGCTACGAGCAGTACTTC
CDR3aa: CASSQSLVSYEQYF
j_gene: TRBJ2-7
v_gene: TRBV3-1/TRBV3-2
abundance: -
d_gene: -

CDR3nt: TGTGCCACTACGCGGGGGGCCACCAACACCATATATTTT
CDR3aa: CATTRGATNTIYF
j_gene: TRBJ1-3
v_gene: TRBV12-3/TRBV12-4
abundance: -
d_gene: -

CDR3nt: TGTGCCAGCAGTCGAATGACAGGGGCCTCGAACACTGAAGCTTTCTTT
CDR3aa: CASSRMTGASNTEAFF
j_gene: TRBJ1-1
v_gene: TRBV6-6
abundance: -
d_gene: TRBD1

CDR3nt: TGTGCCAGCAGTTCCCGAACGGGACGGCTCTACGAGCAGTACTTC
CDR3aa: CASSSRTGRLYEQYF
j_gene: TRBJ2-7
v_gene: TRBV28
abundance: -
d_gene: -

CDR3nt: TGTGCCACCAGCACAAGGACAGGGGGCTCCTACGAGCAGTACTTC
CDR3aa: CATSTRTGGSYEQYF
j_gene: TRBJ2-7
v_gene: TRBV15
abundance: few
d_gene: TRBD1

CDR3nt: TGTGCCAGCAGGCTCAGGGGACTAGAGGGCGAGCAGTACTTC
CDR3aa: CASRLRGLEGEQYF
j_gene: TRBJ2-7
v_gene: TRBV6-5
abundance: few
d_gene: TRBD2

CDR3nt: TGTGCCACCAGTGATTTTGCGGGGGACGTTTCGCCCGGGGAGCTGTTTTTT
CDR3aa: CATSDFAGDVSPGELFF
j_gene: TRBJ2-2
v_gene: TRBV24-1
abundance: -
d_gene: TRBD2

CDR3nt: TGTGCCAGCAGCCAAGGAGGGCTCACTGAAGCTTTCTTT
CDR3aa: CASSQGGLTEAFF
j_gene: TRBJ1-1
v_gene: TRBV3-1/TRBV3-2
abundance: once
d_gene: -

CDR3nt: TGTGCCAGCAGCGTAGGGGGGGGGCAGGGTGAAGCTTTCTTT
CDR3aa: CASSVGGGQGEAFF
j_gene: TRBJ1-1
v_gene: TRBV9
abundance: -
d_gene: -

CDR3nt: TGCGCCAGCAGCCCGGGCGGGAGGGTGCTAGATACGCAGTATTTT
CDR3aa: CASSPGGRVLDTQYF
j_gene: TRBJ2-3
v_gene: TRBV5-1
abundance: few
d_gene: TRBD2

CDR3nt: TGTGCCAGTAGTATTTTTAGGACAGGGTGGTGGAGTGAGCAGTTCTTC
CDR3aa: CASSIFRTGWWSEQFF
j_gene: TRBJ2-1
v_gene: TRBV19
abundance: -
d_gene: TRBD1

CDR3nt: TGTGCCAGCAGTGACTCAGGGCTTACCAATGAGCAGTTCTTC
CDR3aa: CASSDSGLTNEQFF
j_gene: TRBJ2-1
v_gene: TRBV6-4
abundance: few
d_gene: -

CDR3nt: TGTGCCAGCTCACCTCCGGGTGTGGACATTCAGTACTTC
CDR3aa: CASSPPGVDIQYF
j_gene: TRBJ2-4
v_gene: TRBV18
abundance: -
d_gene: -

CDR3nt: TGTGCCAGCAGCTTTGGTACCCAAGAGACCCAGTACTTC
CDR3aa: CASSFGTQETQYF
j_gene: TRBJ2-5
v_gene: TRBV7-2
abundance: -
d_gene: -

CDR3nt: TGTGCCAGCAGTCCAAACCCGGGGGGGGGCTTCGGAAGCGAGCAGTACTTC
CDR3aa: CASSPNPGGGFGSEQYF
j_gene: TRBJ2-7
v_gene: TRBV4-2
abundance: -
d_gene: TRBD2

CDR3nt: TGCAGTGCTAGTCCCACAGGGTTAATGAACACTGAAGCTTTCTTT
CDR3aa: CSASPTGLMNTEAFF
j_gene: TRBJ1-1
v_gene: TRBV20-1
abundance: -
d_gene: -

CDR3nt: TGTGCCAGCAGCAGGGGGACTAGCGCAGACACAGATACGCAGTATTTT
CDR3aa: CASSRGTSADTDTQYF
j_gene: TRBJ2-3
v_gene: TRBV5-5
abundance: -
d_gene: TRBD2

CDR3nt: TGTGCCAGCAGTCTACCCCAGGGGGCGCTTTCGTGGTCTTTCTTT
CDR3aa: CASSLPQGALSWSFF
j_gene: TRBJ1-1
v_gene: TRBV28
abundance: -
d_gene: TRBD1

CDR3nt: TGTGCCAGCAGCTTGGTCGGGAACTCCTACGAGCAGTACTTC
CDR3aa: CASSLVGNSYEQYF
j_gene: TRBJ2-7
v_gene: TRBV5-5
abundance: -
d_gene: -

CDR3nt: TGTGCCAGCAGCCACCTCGCCCGCAATGAGCAGTTCTTC
CDR3aa: CASSHLARNEQFF
j_gene: TRBJ2-1
v_gene: TRBV11-3
abundance: -
d_gene: -